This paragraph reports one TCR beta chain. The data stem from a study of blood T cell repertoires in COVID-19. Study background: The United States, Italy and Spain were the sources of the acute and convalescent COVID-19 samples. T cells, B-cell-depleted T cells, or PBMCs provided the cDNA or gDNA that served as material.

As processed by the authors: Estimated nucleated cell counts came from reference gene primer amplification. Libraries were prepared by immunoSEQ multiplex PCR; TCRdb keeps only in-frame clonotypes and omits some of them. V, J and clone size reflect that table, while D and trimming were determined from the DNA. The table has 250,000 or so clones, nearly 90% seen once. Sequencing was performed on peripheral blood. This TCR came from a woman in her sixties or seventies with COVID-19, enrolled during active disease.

The CDR3 spells CASSYGGGPGNTIYF. The CDR3 bases are TGTGCCAGCAGCTATGGAGGGGGCCCTGGAAACACCATATATTTT. The chain couples TRBV5-4 to TRBJ1-3; 7 bases match TRBD1. Germline loops: CDR1 SGHNT, CDR2 YYREEE (reference sequence). This CDR3 contains 15 residues. V was clipped by 3 bases and J by 2 bases; unmatched bases: 5.